The 21 T cell receptor beta chains listed next were all sequenced from one sample in a study of cytomegalovirus exposure and HLA in healthy donors. PCR employed 60 Vbeta and 13 Jbeta primers. Assay used: immunoSEQ multiplex PCR; TCRdb lists only in-frame clones, some missing. The sample holds some 180,000 clones, 70% to 85% seen once. The sample taken for sequencing was PBMCs. These receptor sequences come from an older woman in good health and CMV-seropositive.

The chain links TRBV29-1 to TRBJ2-7; 7 bases are shared with TRBD2. The germline V gene encodes CDR1 SQVTM and CDR2 ANQGSEA. The CDR3 length is 14 residues. The trim removed 4 bases at V and 6 bases at J, leaving 12 bases unmatched. CDR3 bases: TGCAGCGTTGGTATGGGAGGGGAGCTTCGCGAGCAGTACTTC. Its translation is CSVGMGGELREQYF.

The chain links TRBV28 to TRBJ2-1; D is undetermined. The ends were cut back, 1 base at V and 9 bases at J, with 7 bases in the middle. Germline CDR1 and CDR2: MDHEN and SYDVKM. The CDR3 has 12 amino acids. The CDR3 loop is CASSLFRSEQFF. In DNA form, the CDR3 reads TGTGCCAGCAGTTTATTTCGTTCTGAGCAGTTCTTC.

V usage is TRBV27 and J usage is TRBJ2-1; 10 bases fit TRBD2. CDR3 length: 15 residues. The germline V gene has CDR1 MNHEY and CDR2 SMNVEV (reference sequence). The junction had 6 bases not matched to a gene; V was cut back by 3 bases and J by 7 bases. The CDR3 reads CASSFSSGRANEQFF. The DNA of the CDR3 is TGTGCCAGCAGTTTCTCAAGCGGGAGGGCAAATGAGCAGTTCTTC.

This clone was detected only a few times. The chain recombines TRBV4-1 with TRBJ1-5, with D hard to call. Germline-derived CDR1 and CDR2 are MGHRA and YSYEKL. This CDR3 comprises 16 residues. V dropped 0 bases and J dropped 3 bases, with 12 bases sitting between them. The CDR3 protein is CASSQEFGSHNQPQHF. The CDR3 DNA sequence: TGCGCCAGCAGCCAAGAATTTGGGAGCCACAATCAGCCCCAGCATTTT.

V usage is TRBV4-1 and J usage is TRBJ2-7, with D possibly TRBD1 on 5 matching bases. The CDR3 sequence is 13 residues long. Trimming took off 5 bases at V and 0 bases at J, with 8 bases between the two ends. From germline, CDR1 is MGHRA and CDR2 YSYEKL. The CDR3 protein is CASSSDSSYEQYF. DNA of the CDR3: TGCGCCAGCAGCTCCGACAGCTCCTACGAGCAGTACTTC.

The V call is TRBV5-1, the J call TRBJ2-5; D perhaps matches TRBD1 (6 bases). CDR1 is SGHRS, CDR2 YFSETQ, per germline. Trimming removed 4 bases at V and 4 bases at J, with 14 bases between. The CDR3 runs 14 residues. CDR3 loop: CASSLGQRGETQYF. In DNA form, the CDR3 reads TGCGCCAGCAGCCTCGGACAGAGAGGAGAGACCCAGTACTTC. Combining the CDR3 with reference TRBV5-1 and TRBJ2-5 gives the whole variable domain KAGVTQTPRYLIKTRGQQVTLSCSPISGHRSVSWYQQTPGQGLQFLFEYFSETQRNKGNFPGRFSGRQFSNSRSEMNVSTLELGDSALYLCASSLGQRGETQYFGPGTRLLVL.

J is TRBJ1-1 and V is TRBV7-2; TRBD1 agrees at 10 bases. The ends lost 4 bases at V and 10 bases at J; junction bases unmatched: 12. This CDR3 is 15 amino acids long. CDR1 is SGHTA and CDR2 is FQGNSA in the germline V gene. Here the CDR3 DNA reads TGTGCCAGCAGCTCTTCCCGGGACAGGGGTTTCGGAGCTTTCTTT. Its translation: CASSSSRDRGFGAFF.

The rearrangement uses TRBV30 and TRBJ2-1; 7 bases line up with TRBD2. This CDR3 has 18 residues. V lost 3 bases, J lost 3 bases, and 17 bases stayed unmatched. Germline CDR1 and CDR2: GTSNPN and SVGIG (reference sequence). The DNA of the CDR3 is TGTGCCTGGAGCAAAGGGGAGACTAGCACACCGCTCTACAATGAGCAGTTCTTC. This gives the protein CAWSKGETSTPLYNEQFF.

This chain links TRBV5-1 with TRBJ1-1, with D possibly TRBD1 on 6 matching bases. V was shortened by 4 bases and J by 1 base, with 11 bases between the two germline ends. Germline CDR1 and CDR2: SGHRS and YFSETQ. The CDR3 consists of 14 residues. The CDR3 DNA sequence: TGCGCCAGCAGCCCACAGGGAAGGAACACTGAAGCTTTCTTT. Residues: CASSPQGRNTEAFF.

The CDR3 nucleotides are TGTGCCAGCAGTCCTTCGTCACAGGGGTCAGGCTCCTACAATGAGCAGTTCTTC. Translated: CASSPSSQGSGSYNEQFF. The rearrangement joins TRBV4-2 to TRBJ2-1; TRBD1 agrees at 7 bases. The CDR3 loop spans 18 amino acids. The ends lost 6 bases at V and 0 bases at J; junction bases unmatched: 14. Per germline, CDR1 LGHNA and CDR2 YNFKEQ.

V usage is TRBV30 and J usage is TRBJ1-2, with D perhaps matching TRBD1 (5 bases). Deletions cut 4 bases from V and 0 bases from J, with 9 bases between. CDR1 GTSNPN and CDR2 SVGIG come from the germline V gene (reference sequence). This CDR3 spans 13 amino acids. In DNA form, the CDR3 reads TGTGCCTGGACAGGGTTGGCTAACTATGGCTACACCTTC. This encodes CAWTGLANYGYTF.

The chain is built from TRBV11-2 and TRBJ2-2; 13 bases are a match to TRBD2. This CDR3 region has 17 residues. Germline-derived CDR1 and CDR2 are SGHAT and FQNNGV. The J segment lost 5 bases and the V segment lost 2 bases, leaving 5 bases of the junction unmatched. The CDR3 DNA reads as TGTGCCAGCAGCTTACTGGGACTAGCGGGATGGACCGGGGAGCTGTTTTTT. It yields the protein CASSLLGLAGWTGELFF.

The rearrangement links TRBV18 to TRBJ1-1; D is unclear. V was pared by 5 bases and J by 5 bases, with 18 bases between. The CDR3 contains 15 residues. Germline CDR1 and CDR2: KGHSH and LQKENI. CDR3: CASSFRTGERTEAFF. CDR3 nucleotides: TGTGCCAGCTCATTTCGGACGGGAGAGAGGACTGAAGCTTTCTTT.

CDR3 amino acids: CASSPLAGVTDTQYF. The CDR3 region has the DNA TGTGCCAGCAGCCCACTAGCGGGGGTAACAGATACGCAGTATTTT. This sequence joins TRBV4-2 and TRBJ2-3; TRBD2 matches at 11 bases. The CDR3 loop spans 15 amino acids. CDR1 and CDR2 from the germline V gene are LGHNA and YNFKEQ. The junction had 3 bases not matched to a gene; V was cut back by 4 bases and J by 3 bases.

The chain joins TRBV19 to TRBJ2-7, with TRBD1 matching over 9 bases. J lost 2 bases, V lost 5 bases, and 7 bases had no gene match. The CDR3 is 15 residues long. Germline V gene sequence: CDR1 LNHDA, CDR2 SQIVND (reference sequence). The CDR3 DNA reads TGTGCCAGTAGTTTGGGACAGGGTGGCACCTACGAGCAGTACTTC. This translates into CASSLGQGGTYEQYF.

The chain has TRBV28 and TRBJ2-2, with a tentative D call TRBD2 (7 bases). Germline V gives CDR1 MDHEN, CDR2 SYDVKM. This CDR3 contains 13 residues. Trimming cost V 6 bases and J 4 bases, with 9 bases left between them. This CDR3 is CASRRGLTGELFF. Here the CDR3 DNA reads TGTGCCAGCAGGCGGGGGCTCACCGGGGAGCTGTTTTTT.

The chain has TRBV28 and TRBJ1-6, with 7 bases identical to TRBD1. Germline V CDR1 and CDR2: MDHEN, SYDVKM. The CDR3 consists of 13 residues. V was pared by 6 bases and J by 9 bases, with 5 bases of the junction left unmatched. Here the CDR3 reads CASRGGYSSPLHF. Here the CDR3 DNA reads TGTGCCAGCAGAGGGGGCTATTCTTCACCCCTCCACTTT.

This clone was picked up a small number of times. CDR3 in DNA: TGTGCCTGGACGGGAGCGGCAGATACGCAGTATTTT. Translating gives CAWTGAADTQYF. J is TRBJ2-3 and V is TRBV30, with a possible D match to TRBD2 (6 bases). Germline V gene data show CDR1 as GTSNPN and CDR2 as SVGIG (reference sequence). Trimming took 4 bases from V and 4 from J, leaving 9 bases between them. The CDR3 covers 12 residues.

This chain connects TRBV5-6 to TRBJ2-1, with TRBD2 as a possible D gene (6 bases). Looked up from germline, CDR1 is SGHDT and CDR2 is YYEEEE. CDR3 size: 17 residues. Trimming shortened V by 4 bases and J by 5 bases, and 22 bases separated the two germline ends. CDR3 loop: CASSTRQPSAGHNEQFF. As DNA, the CDR3 is TGTGCCAGCAGCACAAGACAACCTAGCGCCGGTCACAATGAGCAGTTCTTC. Full variable domain (remainder filled in from reference TRBV5-6 and TRBJ2-1): DAGVTQSPTHLIKTRGQQVTLRCSPKSGHDTVSWYQQALGQGPQFIFQYYEEEERQRGNFPDRFSGHQFPNYSSELNVNALLLGDSALYLCASSTRQPSAGHNEQFFGPGTRLTVL.

The CDR3 here is CASRTGGSGNTIYF. The CDR3, as DNA: TGTGCCAGCAGGACAGGGGGCTCGGGAAACACCATATATTTT. The gene calls are TRBV28 and TRBJ1-3, with TRBD1 identical over 10 bases. Per germline, CDR1 MDHEN and CDR2 SYDVKM. CDR3 size: 14 residues. Losses at the gene ends were 6 bases for V and 4 bases for J; bases not matched to a gene: 3. The variable domain in full, with the rest retrieved from reference TRBV28 and TRBJ1-3, is DVKVTQSSRYLVKRTGEKVFLECVQDMDHENMFWYRQDPGLGLRLIYFSYDVKMKEKGDIPEGYSVSREKKERFSLILESASTNQTSMYLCASRTGGSGNTIYFGEGSWLTVV.

V usage is TRBV2 and J usage is TRBJ1-2; 7 bases align to TRBD1. The CDR3 runs 13 residues. J was trimmed by 3 bases and V by 4 bases; bases with no gene match: 2. Germline CDR1 and CDR2: SNHLY and FYNNEI. Written as DNA, the CDR3 is TGTGCCAGCAGTGTACAGGGGTACTATGGCTACACCTTC. It translates to CASSVQGYYGYTF.